A selection of T cell receptor beta chains follows, all from one sample in a study of blood T cell repertoires in COVID-19. Produced via immunoSEQ multiplex PCR; TCRdb's table is partial and in-frame only. The data hold tens of thousands of clones, with around 82% observed a single time. The sequencing input was peripheral blood. The receptor set was obtained from a human donor in a cohort sampled during active COVID-19. CDR3s include the opening cysteine and the closing phenylalanine or tryptophan. Fields, in order: V gene, CDR3 length, J gene, D gene, clone size, CDR3 DNA, CDR3 protein. The D gene is left open where the match is weak. A row's size may be missing; if present it is once, few, many or a size class.

V gene: TRBV4-3
CDR3 length: 17
J gene: TRBJ2-2
D gene: TRBD2
clone size: NA
CDR3 DNA: TGCGCCAGCAGCCAAGATCGAAACGGGGGGGCAACCGGGGAGCTGTTTTTT
CDR3 protein: CASSQDRNGGATGELFF

V gene: TRBV20-1
CDR3 length: 11
J gene: TRBJ1-1
D gene: NA
clone size: NA
CDR3 DNA: TGCAGTGCTAGAGGGCGGACTGAAGCTTTCTTT
CDR3 protein: CSARGRTEAFF

V gene: TRBV4-3
CDR3 length: 13
J gene: TRBJ2-3
D gene: NA
clone size: NA
CDR3 DNA: TGCGCCAGCAGCCAAGCAGTGACAGATACGCAGTATTTT
CDR3 protein: CASSQAVTDTQYF

V gene: TRBV6-5
CDR3 length: 13
J gene: TRBJ1-2
D gene: NA
clone size: once
CDR3 DNA: TGTGCCAGCAGCAGAGGGGGGGCGGTGGGCTACACCTTC
CDR3 protein: CASSRGGAVGYTF

V gene: TRBV6-5
CDR3 length: 14
J gene: TRBJ1-4
D gene: TRBD1
clone size: few
CDR3 DNA: TGTGCCAGCGGGCCGGGACAGCTTAATGAAAAACTGTTTTTT
CDR3 protein: CASGPGQLNEKLFF

V gene: TRBV6-6
CDR3 length: 15
J gene: TRBJ2-3
D gene: NA
clone size: NA
CDR3 DNA: TGTGCCAGCAGTCCCCGTTACAGGGCCACAGATACGCAGTATTTT
CDR3 protein: CASSPRYRATDTQYF

V gene: TRBV27
CDR3 length: 15
J gene: TRBJ1-6
D gene: TRBD1
clone size: NA
CDR3 DNA: TGTGCCAGCAGTTTATTGGCAGGGGGCAATTCACCCCTCCACTTT
CDR3 protein: CASSLLAGGNSPLHF

V gene: TRBV3-1/TRBV3-2
CDR3 length: 13
J gene: TRBJ1-4
D gene: NA
clone size: NA
CDR3 DNA: TGTGCCAGCAGCTTCATTCGCGGTGAAAAACTGTTTTTT
CDR3 protein: CASSFIRGEKLFF

V gene: TRBV18
CDR3 length: 18
J gene: TRBJ1-2
D gene: TRBD1
clone size: few
CDR3 DNA: TGTGCCAGGCTCTTAATTACAGGGGACGGCGATACGCAGGATCGCTACACCTTC
CDR3 protein: CARLLITGDGDTQDRYTF

V gene: TRBV28
CDR3 length: 17
J gene: TRBJ2-7
D gene: TRBD2
clone size: NA
CDR3 DNA: TGTGCCAGCAGTACCCCCTGGACTAGCGGGGGGGCCGGTGAGCAGTACTTC
CDR3 protein: CASSTPWTSGGAGEQYF

V gene: TRBV2
CDR3 length: 17
J gene: TRBJ2-2
D gene: NA
clone size: NA
CDR3 DNA: TGTGCCAGCAGTGAAGCAAGGGCAGGGTGGAACACCGGGGAGCTGTTTTTT
CDR3 protein: CASSEARAGWNTGELFF

V gene: TRBV11-2
CDR3 length: 15
J gene: TRBJ2-1
D gene: TRBD2
clone size: NA
CDR3 DNA: TGTGCCAGCAGCTTAGGGGCGGGGGGGTTGAATGAGCAGTTCTTC
CDR3 protein: CASSLGAGGLNEQFF

V gene: TRBV11-3
CDR3 length: 14
J gene: TRBJ2-3
D gene: NA
clone size: NA
CDR3 DNA: TGTGCCAGCAGCCCGCGGGACGGCACAGATACGCAGTATTTT
CDR3 protein: CASSPRDGTDTQYF

V gene: TRBV14
CDR3 length: 14
J gene: TRBJ2-7
D gene: TRBD1
clone size: NA
CDR3 DNA: TGTGCCAGCAGCTTCGGACAGGGGCTGTACGAGCAGTACTTC
CDR3 protein: CASSFGQGLYEQYF

V gene: TRBV7-6
CDR3 length: 17
J gene: TRBJ2-3
D gene: NA
clone size: NA
CDR3 DNA: TGTGCCAGCAGCTTGAGCACGGCGGCCACTAGCACAGATACGCAGTATTTT
CDR3 protein: CASSLSTAATSTDTQYF

V gene: TRBV4-2
CDR3 length: 15
J gene: TRBJ2-2
D gene: TRBD1
clone size: few
CDR3 DNA: TGTGCCAGCAGCCAAGATAGCAGGGGGACCGGGGAGCTGTTTTTT
CDR3 protein: CASSQDSRGTGELFF

V gene: TRBV9
CDR3 length: 15
J gene: TRBJ2-3
D gene: NA
clone size: NA
CDR3 DNA: TGTGCCAGCAGCGCACAGGGTTTCGTCACAGATACGCAGTATTTT
CDR3 protein: CASSAQGFVTDTQYF

V gene: TRBV6-5
CDR3 length: 13
J gene: TRBJ2-7
D gene: TRBD1
clone size: once
CDR3 DNA: TGTGCCAGCAGCGTCGACAGGGGATACGAGCAGTACTTC
CDR3 protein: CASSVDRGYEQYF

V gene: TRBV10-3
CDR3 length: 14
J gene: TRBJ1-2
D gene: TRBD1
clone size: NA
CDR3 DNA: TGTGCCATCAGTGAGTCGAACAGGGGCTATGGCTACACCTTC
CDR3 protein: CAISESNRGYGYTF

V gene: TRBV20-1
CDR3 length: 14
J gene: TRBJ1-2
D gene: NA
clone size: NA
CDR3 DNA: TGCAGTGCTAGTGGGGGCCAGACTAACTATGGCTACACCTTC
CDR3 protein: CSASGGQTNYGYTF

V gene: TRBV19
CDR3 length: 17
J gene: TRBJ1-5
D gene: NA
clone size: NA
CDR3 DNA: TGTGCCAGTACCCTAGGGGGGGACGGATATAGCAATCAGCCCCAGCATTTT
CDR3 protein: CASTLGGDGYSNQPQHF

V gene: TRBV21-1
CDR3 length: 14
J gene: TRBJ2-7
D gene: NA
clone size: NA
CDR3 DNA: TGTGCCAGCACCAAAAGAGGGCCCTCCTACGAGCAGTACTTC
CDR3 protein: CASTKRGPSYEQYF

V gene: TRBV11-3
CDR3 length: 13
J gene: TRBJ1-6
D gene: NA
clone size: NA
CDR3 DNA: TGTGCCAGCAGCCAGGGCCTCCATTCACCCCTCCACTTT
CDR3 protein: CASSQGLHSPLHF

V gene: TRBV19
CDR3 length: 15
J gene: TRBJ1-2
D gene: NA
clone size: NA
CDR3 DNA: TGTGCCAGTAGTATAGATGGGAACACGGGGTATGGCTACACCTTC
CDR3 protein: CASSIDGNTGYGYTF

V gene: TRBV1
CDR3 length: 14
J gene: TRBJ2-5
D gene: NA
clone size: once
CDR3 DNA: TGCACCAGCAGCCAAGTCTCGAGCGAAGGGACCCAGTACTTC
CDR3 protein: CTSSQVSSEGTQYF

V gene: TRBV15
CDR3 length: 12
J gene: TRBJ2-1
D gene: NA
clone size: few
CDR3 DNA: TGTGCCACCAGCAGAGCGGGGGTTGAGCAGTTCTTC
CDR3 protein: CATSRAGVEQFF

V gene: TRBV6-6
CDR3 length: 17
J gene: TRBJ2-1
D gene: TRBD1
clone size: NA
CDR3 DNA: TGTGCCAGCAGTCTGACAGGGGGCGGAAGCTCCTACAATGAGCAGTTCTTC
CDR3 protein: CASSLTGGGSSYNEQFF

V gene: TRBV20-1
CDR3 length: 14
J gene: TRBJ1-1
D gene: NA
clone size: NA
CDR3 DNA: TGCAGTGCTAGTATCCGACTCTCGACCACTGAAGCTTTCTTT
CDR3 protein: CSASIRLSTTEAFF

V gene: TRBV28
CDR3 length: 14
J gene: TRBJ2-7
D gene: TRBD1
clone size: NA
CDR3 DNA: TGTGCCAGCAGACAACAGGGGGCACCCTACGAGCAGTACTTC
CDR3 protein: CASRQQGAPYEQYF

V gene: TRBV18
CDR3 length: 15
J gene: TRBJ2-7
D gene: TRBD1
clone size: NA
CDR3 DNA: TGTGCCAGCTCACCACCTCGGGACAGGCCCTACGAGCAGTACTTC
CDR3 protein: CASSPPRDRPYEQYF

V gene: TRBV6-1
CDR3 length: 16
J gene: TRBJ1-5
D gene: NA
clone size: NA
CDR3 DNA: TGTGCCAGCAGTGAATCAATGTGGGCTGGCAATCAGCCCCAGCATTTT
CDR3 protein: CASSESMWAGNQPQHF

V gene: TRBV3-1/TRBV3-2
CDR3 length: 19
J gene: TRBJ2-7
D gene: TRBD2
clone size: NA
CDR3 DNA: TGTGCCAGCAGCCAAGATCCCCTCACCGGGACTAGGTGCTCCTACGAGCAGTACTTC
CDR3 protein: CASSQDPLTGTRCSYEQYF

V gene: TRBV4-2
CDR3 length: 15
J gene: TRBJ2-2
D gene: NA
clone size: NA
CDR3 DNA: TGTGCCAGCAGCCCCGAGTACCCGAACACCGGGGAGCTGTTTTTT
CDR3 protein: CASSPEYPNTGELFF

V gene: TRBV7-9
CDR3 length: 20
J gene: TRBJ2-2
D gene: TRBD2
clone size: NA
CDR3 DNA: TGTGCCAGCCCTTTGGTGTGGGACCCGATAGCGGGGGGGGACACCGGGGAGCTGTTTTTT
CDR3 protein: CASPLVWDPIAGGDTGELFF

V gene: TRBV16
CDR3 length: 14
J gene: TRBJ2-7
D gene: NA
clone size: NA
CDR3 DNA: TGTGCCAGCCTCACGGGGGGCGCGTCGTACGAGCAGTACTTC
CDR3 protein: CASLTGGASYEQYF

V gene: TRBV2
CDR3 length: 16
J gene: TRBJ1-4
D gene: NA
clone size: NA
CDR3 DNA: TGTGCCAGCAGTGAACCAGGGGTCCAAGCTAATGAAAAACTGTTTTTT
CDR3 protein: CASSEPGVQANEKLFF

V gene: TRBV27
CDR3 length: 12
J gene: TRBJ2-2
D gene: NA
clone size: NA
CDR3 DNA: TGTGCCAGCAGTGTAATTACCGGGGAGCTGTTTTTT
CDR3 protein: CASSVITGELFF

V gene: TRBV20-1
CDR3 length: 14
J gene: TRBJ1-6
D gene: NA
clone size: NA
CDR3 DNA: TGCAGTGCTAGTCAAGGGGATGGGAATTCACCCCTCCACTTT
CDR3 protein: CSASQGDGNSPLHF

V gene: TRBV2
CDR3 length: 15
J gene: TRBJ2-3
D gene: NA
clone size: NA
CDR3 DNA: TGTGCCAGCAGTGTCCGGTCAGGGCGCACAGATACGCAGTATTTT
CDR3 protein: CASSVRSGRTDTQYF

V gene: TRBV28
CDR3 length: 14
J gene: TRBJ2-7
D gene: NA
clone size: NA
CDR3 DNA: TGTGCCAGCAGACCTGGGGGGGGCGGGTACGAGCAGTACTTC
CDR3 protein: CASRPGGGGYEQYF

V gene: TRBV5-4
CDR3 length: 13
J gene: TRBJ1-1
D gene: TRBD1
clone size: NA
CDR3 DNA: TGTGCCAGCAGCTTGGTACAGGACAGGGAAGCTTTCTTT
CDR3 protein: CASSLVQDREAFF